This TCR beta chain was sequenced in a study of blood T cell repertoires in COVID-19. The wider study: Both acute and convalescent COVID-19 samples were obtained from the United States, Italy and Spain. Sources were T cells, B-cell-depleted T cells, or PBMCs; the material itself was cDNA or gDNA.

CDR1 MNHNS and CDR2 SASEGT come from the germline V gene. The length of the CDR3 is 16 residues. The V and J ends lost 3 bases and 4 bases, in that order; junction bases with no gene match: 4. As processed by the authors: Cell counts per sample came from amplifying reference gene primers. TCRdb's copy holds only in-frame clones and misses some; the assay was immunoSEQ multiplex PCR. The V and J calls and the clone size are those of that table, but D and trimming were determined from the DNA. This table has fewer than 250,000 clones, almost 85% appearing once. This sequence joins TRBV6-1 and TRBJ1-6, with 9 bases identical to TRBD1. The sample comprised peripheral blood. This clonotype was sampled from a woman aged 70-85 years with active or convalescent COVID-19. In DNA form, the CDR3 reads TGTGCCAGCAGTGATAGGGGACAGGGATATAATTCACCCCTCCACTTT. Protein product: CASSDRGQGYNSPLHF.